This section outlines one TCR beta chain sequence together with its context. The antigen it binds to is not known. No clone much larger than this one lies a single base away; base qualities are absent. TCRbeta CDR3 regions were amplified from genomic DNA by means of the immunoSEQ Assay, a bias-controlled multiplex PCR. On the authors' methods: The number of nucleated cells in each sample was estimated from the amplification of reference gene primers within the assay. To quantify the absolute abundance of each unique TCRbeta CDR3 rearrangement, sequence reads were collapsed and filtered. For each sample, productive Simpson clonality was calculated by taking the square root of Simpson's diversity index across productive rearrangements. The table was pulled from immuneACCESS by TCRdb, which kept in-frame rearrangements only. Such tables lose some clones; where checked, under half of the loss comes from unresolved V genes, and the rest has no known cause. The DNA gave D and trimming, while V, J and clone size come from that table. This sample has 280,000 or so clones in its table, and approximately 90% of those were observed once. Of the sample, about 5.5% falls within the top ten clones.

This record belongs to a study of blood T cell repertoires in COVID-19 (dated by TCRdb to the early 2020s). Looking at the study overall: Samples from collaborators originated in the United States, Italy and Spain and spanned both the acute and convalescent phases of COVID-19. The material from the prospective study consisted of cDNA or gDNA derived from T cells, B-cell-depleted T cells, or PBMCs. Subjects who had been exposed to COVID-19, were actively infected with it, or had recovered from it provided the deeply sampled blood TCRbeta repertoires that made up the dataset. The repertoires were made available in a free public database intended to serve as a resource for research on the immune response to SARS-CoV-2. Samples came from the ongoing ImmuneRACE study (first 160 participants) plus 1,254 subjects from 6 global collaborators. The sample metadata nearly always contained a de-identified subject ID, COVID-19 status, age in years and sex. Where HLA class I and class II types were available, the types were taken from metadata supplied by the sample provider, not from assay-based typing. Results the study describes overall, beyond this receptor: The amount of clinical and demographic metadata varied by source and participant and was provided uncurated.

Enrolling through a virtual design, the prospective study's participants ranged in age from roughly 18 to 100 years and lived across roughly 23 United States geographic areas. To assign participants to cohorts, the prospective study relied on clinical history that participants themselves reported in a screening survey and a study questionnaire. Recovered participants in ImmuneRACE Cohort 3 were defined as having two consecutive negative NP/OP PCR tests, clearance from a healthcare professional, or resolution of symptoms. Each participant in the prospective study had whole blood, serum and a nasopharyngeal or oropharyngeal swab collected by mobile phlebotomists. Additional blood draws and questionnaires over an approximately two-month period could optionally be provided by prospective study participants. Before DNA extraction, blood samples from the prospective study were shipped at room temperature or frozen.

Looking up the germline V gene yields CDR1 SNHLY and CDR2 FYNNEI. The junction shows trimming of 6 bases on V and 4 bases on J, plus 16 bases between the germline ends. From cysteine to phenylalanine, the CDR3 is 16 amino acids long. Only CDR3 DNA remains: 48 bases, in frame from the first base. This chain joins TRBV2 to TRBJ2-6, with a weak D call of TRBD2 (6 bases match). This clonotype was obtained from a woman aged 40 to 49 who had recovered from COVID-19. The source material was PBMCs or T cells enriched from blood (not recorded which). The DNA sequence follows: TGTGCCAGCAGCCCCGACAGCGGGCCCGGGGCCAACGTCCTGACTTTC. Translated, this gives CASSPDSGPGANVLTF.